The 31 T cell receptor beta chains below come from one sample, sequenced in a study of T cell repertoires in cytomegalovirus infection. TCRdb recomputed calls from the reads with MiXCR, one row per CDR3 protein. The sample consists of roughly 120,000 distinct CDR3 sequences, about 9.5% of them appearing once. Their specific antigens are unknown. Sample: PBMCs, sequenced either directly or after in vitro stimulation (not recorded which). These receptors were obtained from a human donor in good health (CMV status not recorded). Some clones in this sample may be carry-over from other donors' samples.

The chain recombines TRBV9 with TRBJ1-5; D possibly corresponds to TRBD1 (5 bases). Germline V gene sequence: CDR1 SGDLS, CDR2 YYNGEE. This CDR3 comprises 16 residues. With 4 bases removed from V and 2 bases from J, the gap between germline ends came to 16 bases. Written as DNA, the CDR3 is TGTGCCAGCAGCTCTGGGACCCATGGGGGCAATCAGCCCCAGCATTTT. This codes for CASSSGTHGGNQPQHF.

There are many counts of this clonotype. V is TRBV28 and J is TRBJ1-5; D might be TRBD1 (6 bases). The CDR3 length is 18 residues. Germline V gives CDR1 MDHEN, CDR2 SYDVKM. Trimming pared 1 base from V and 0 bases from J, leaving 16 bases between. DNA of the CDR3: TGTGCCAGCAGTTTATTCCGTGGCGGGACATATAGCAATCAGCCCCAGCATTTT. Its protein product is CASSLFRGGTYSNQPQHF. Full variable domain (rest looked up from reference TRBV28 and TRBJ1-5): DVKVTQSSRYLVKRTGEKVFLECVQDMDHENMFWYRQDPGLGLRLIYFSYDVKMKEKGDIPEGYSVSREKKERFSLILESASTNQTSMYLCASSLFRGGTYSNQPQHFGDGTRLSIL.

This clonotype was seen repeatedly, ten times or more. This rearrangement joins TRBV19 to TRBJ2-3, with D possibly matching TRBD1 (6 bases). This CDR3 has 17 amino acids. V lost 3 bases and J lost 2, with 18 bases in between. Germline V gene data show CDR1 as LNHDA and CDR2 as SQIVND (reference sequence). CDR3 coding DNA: TGTGCCAGTAGTATGAACACAGGGCTCCAATCCACAGATACGCAGTATTTT. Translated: CASSMNTGLQSTDTQYF.

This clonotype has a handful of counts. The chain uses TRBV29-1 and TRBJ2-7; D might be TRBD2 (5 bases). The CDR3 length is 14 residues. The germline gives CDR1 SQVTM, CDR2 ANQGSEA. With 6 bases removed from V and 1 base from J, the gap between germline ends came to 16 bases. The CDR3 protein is CSVRTQRGSYEQYV. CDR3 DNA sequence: TGCAGCGTCCGGACTCAAAGAGGATCCTACGAGCAGTACGTC.

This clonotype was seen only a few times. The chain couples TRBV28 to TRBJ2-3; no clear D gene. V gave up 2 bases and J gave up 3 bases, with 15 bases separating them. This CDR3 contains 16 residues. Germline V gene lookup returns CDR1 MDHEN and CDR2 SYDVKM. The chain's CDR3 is CASSLNLGLGTDTQYF. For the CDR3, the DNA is TGTGCCAGCAGTTTAAACCTGGGTCTGGGGACAGATACGCAGTATTTT. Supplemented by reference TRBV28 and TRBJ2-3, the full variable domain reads DVKVTQSSRYLVKRTGEKVFLECVQDMDHENMFWYRQDPGLGLRLIYFSYDVKMKEKGDIPEGYSVSREKKERFSLILESASTNQTSMYLCASSLNLGLGTDTQYFGPGTRLTVL.

The CDR3, as DNA: TGTGCTAGTGGTTTGGCCCCAACTTTCTCTGGGGCCAACGTCCTGACTTTC. Translating it yields CASGLAPTFSGANVLTF. The chain links TRBV12-5 to TRBJ2-6, with D unresolved. The germline V gene encodes CDR1 LGHNT and CDR2 FRNRAP. This CDR3 has 17 amino acids. V was trimmed by 1 base and J by 0 bases, leaving 10 bases between them.

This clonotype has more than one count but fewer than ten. The CDR3 here is CASSPTTGLTGELFF. In nucleotides, the CDR3 is TGTGCCAGCAGTCCTACTACAGGGCTCACCGGGGAGCTGTTTTTT. The chain uses TRBV12-3 or TRBV12-4 and TRBJ2-2; D is possibly TRBD1 (6 bases). This CDR3 contains 15 residues. Trimming removed 5 bases from V and 4 bases from J, with 14 bases in between.

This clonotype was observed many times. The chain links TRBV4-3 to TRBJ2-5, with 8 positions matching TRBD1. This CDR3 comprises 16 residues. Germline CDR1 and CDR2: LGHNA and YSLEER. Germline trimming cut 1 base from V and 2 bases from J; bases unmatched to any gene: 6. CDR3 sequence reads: CASSQGQGIAQETQYF. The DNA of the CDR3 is TGCGCCAGCAGCCAAGGACAGGGGATCGCACAAGAGACCCAGTACTTC.

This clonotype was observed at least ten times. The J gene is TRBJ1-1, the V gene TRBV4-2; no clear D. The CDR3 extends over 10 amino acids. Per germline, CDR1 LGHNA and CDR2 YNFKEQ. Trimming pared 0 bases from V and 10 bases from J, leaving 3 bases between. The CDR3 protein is CASSQDRAFF. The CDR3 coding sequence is TGTGCCAGCAGCCAAGATAGAGCTTTCTTT.

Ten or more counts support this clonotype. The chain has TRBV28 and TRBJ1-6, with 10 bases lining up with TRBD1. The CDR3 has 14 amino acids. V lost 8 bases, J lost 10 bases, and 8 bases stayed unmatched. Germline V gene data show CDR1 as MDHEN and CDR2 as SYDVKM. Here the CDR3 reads CASHGGTGVSPLHF. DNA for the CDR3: TGTGCCAGCCACGGAGGGACAGGGGTGTCACCCCTCCACTTT.

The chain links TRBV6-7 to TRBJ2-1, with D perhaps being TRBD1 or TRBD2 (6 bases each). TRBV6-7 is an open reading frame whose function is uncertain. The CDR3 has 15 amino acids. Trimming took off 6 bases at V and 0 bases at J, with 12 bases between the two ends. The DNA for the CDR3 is TGTGCCAGCAGGGGGGGACATCGCTCCTACAATGAGCAGTTCTTC. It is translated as CASRGGHRSYNEQFF.

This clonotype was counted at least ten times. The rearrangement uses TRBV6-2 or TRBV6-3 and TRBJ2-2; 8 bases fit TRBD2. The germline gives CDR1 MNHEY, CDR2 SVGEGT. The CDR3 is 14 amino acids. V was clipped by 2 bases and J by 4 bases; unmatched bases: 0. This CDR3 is CASSYREGTGELFF. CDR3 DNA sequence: TGTGCCAGCAGTTACCGGGAGGGCACCGGGGAGCTGTTTTTT.

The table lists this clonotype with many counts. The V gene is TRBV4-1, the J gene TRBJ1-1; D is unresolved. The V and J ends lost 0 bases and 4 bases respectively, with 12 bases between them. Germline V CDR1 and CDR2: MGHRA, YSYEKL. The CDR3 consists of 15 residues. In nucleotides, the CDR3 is TGCGCCAGCAGCCAAGATCCCCCAGGAGTCACTGAAGCTTTCTTT. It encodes CASSQDPPGVTEAFF.

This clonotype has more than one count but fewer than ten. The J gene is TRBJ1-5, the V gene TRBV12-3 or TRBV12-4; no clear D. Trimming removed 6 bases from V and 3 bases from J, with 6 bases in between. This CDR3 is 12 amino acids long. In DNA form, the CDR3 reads TGTGCCAGCAGGGCCAACAATCAGCCCCAGCATTTT. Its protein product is CASRANNQPQHF.

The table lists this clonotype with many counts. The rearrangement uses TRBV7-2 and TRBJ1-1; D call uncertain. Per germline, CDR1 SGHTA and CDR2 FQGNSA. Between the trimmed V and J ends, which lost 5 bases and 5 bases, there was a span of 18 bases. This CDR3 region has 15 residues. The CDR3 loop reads CASSLRMGPTTEAFF. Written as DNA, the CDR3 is TGTGCCAGCAGCCTCCGTATGGGTCCAACGACTGAAGCTTTCTTT. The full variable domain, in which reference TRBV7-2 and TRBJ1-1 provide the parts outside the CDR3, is GAGVSQSPSNKVTEKGKDVELRCDPISGHTALYWYRQSLGQGLEFLIYFQGNSAPDKSGLPSDRFSAERTGGSVSTLTIQRTQQEDSAVYLCASSLRMGPTTEAFFGQGTRLTVV.

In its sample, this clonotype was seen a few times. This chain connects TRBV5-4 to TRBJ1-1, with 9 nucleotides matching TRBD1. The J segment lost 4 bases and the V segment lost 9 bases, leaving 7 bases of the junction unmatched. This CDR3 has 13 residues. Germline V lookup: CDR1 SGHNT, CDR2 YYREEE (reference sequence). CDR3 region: CAIKRQGVTEAFF. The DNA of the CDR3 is TGTGCCATCAAAAGACAGGGGGTCACTGAAGCTTTCTTT.

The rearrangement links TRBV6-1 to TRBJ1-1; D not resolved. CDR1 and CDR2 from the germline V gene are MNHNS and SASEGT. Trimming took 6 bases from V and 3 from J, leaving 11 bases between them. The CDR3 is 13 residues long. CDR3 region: CASRKALDTEAFF. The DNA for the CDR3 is TGTGCCAGCAGGAAGGCCCTCGACACTGAAGCTTTCTTT.

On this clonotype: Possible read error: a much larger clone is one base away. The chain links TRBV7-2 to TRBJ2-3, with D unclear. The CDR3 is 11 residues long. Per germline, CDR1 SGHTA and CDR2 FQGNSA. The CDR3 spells CVSSNTDTQYF. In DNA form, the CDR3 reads TGTGTCAGCAGCAACACAGATACGCAGTATTTT.

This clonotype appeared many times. CDR3 sequence: CASSGGLYDTF. The CDR3 nucleotides read TGTGCCAGCAGTGGGGGCCTTTACGACACCTTC. This chain joins TRBV2 and TRBJ1-2, with a weak D call TRBD1 (5 bases). The CDR3 is 11 residues long. Germline V CDR1 and CDR2: SNHLY, FYNNEI. Trimming removed 4 bases at V and 12 bases at J, with 12 bases between.

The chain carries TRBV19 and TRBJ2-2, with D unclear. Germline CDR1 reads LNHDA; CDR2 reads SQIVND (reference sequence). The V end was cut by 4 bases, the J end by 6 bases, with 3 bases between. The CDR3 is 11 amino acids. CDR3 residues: CASSNSGELFF. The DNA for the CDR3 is TGTGCCAGTAGTAATTCCGGGGAGCTGTTTTTT.

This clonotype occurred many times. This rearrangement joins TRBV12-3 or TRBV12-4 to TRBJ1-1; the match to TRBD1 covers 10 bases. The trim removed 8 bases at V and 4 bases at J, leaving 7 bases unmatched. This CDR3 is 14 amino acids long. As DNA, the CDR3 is TGTGCCAGCCGAACCGGGACAGGGGCCACTGAAGCTTTCTTT. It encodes CASRTGTGATEAFF.

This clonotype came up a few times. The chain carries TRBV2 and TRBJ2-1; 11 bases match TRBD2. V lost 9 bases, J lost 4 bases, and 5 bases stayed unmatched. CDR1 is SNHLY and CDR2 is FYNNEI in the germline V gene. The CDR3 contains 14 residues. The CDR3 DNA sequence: TGTGCCAGTGGGGGACTAGCGGTTTACAATGAGCAGTTCTTC. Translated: CASGGLAVYNEQFF.

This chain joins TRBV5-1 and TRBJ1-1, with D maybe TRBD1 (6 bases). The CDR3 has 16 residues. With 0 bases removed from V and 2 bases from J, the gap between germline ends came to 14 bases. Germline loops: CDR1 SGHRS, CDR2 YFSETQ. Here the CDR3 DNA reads TGCGCCAGCAGCTTGGAGGGCAGGGGCCCCAACACTGAAGCTTTCTTT. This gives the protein CASSLEGRGPNTEAFF. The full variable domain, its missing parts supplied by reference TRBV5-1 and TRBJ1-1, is KAGVTQTPRYLIKTRGQQVTLSCSPISGHRSVSWYQQTPGQGLQFLFEYFSETQRNKGNFPGRFSGRQFSNSRSEMNVSTLELGDSALYLCASSLEGRGPNTEAFFGQGTRLTVV.

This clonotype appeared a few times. The CDR3 sequence: CASSSPWGQGAQTWTYEQYF. CDR3 nucleotide sequence: TGTGCCAGCAGTTCCCCCTGGGGACAGGGGGCGCAAACTTGGACCTACGAGCAGTACTTC. The chain has TRBV28 and TRBJ2-7, with TRBD1 identical over 12 bases. Trimming cost V 4 bases and J 2 bases; bases outside gene matches: 18. The CDR3 sequence is 20 residues long. Germline loops: CDR1 MDHEN, CDR2 SYDVKM.

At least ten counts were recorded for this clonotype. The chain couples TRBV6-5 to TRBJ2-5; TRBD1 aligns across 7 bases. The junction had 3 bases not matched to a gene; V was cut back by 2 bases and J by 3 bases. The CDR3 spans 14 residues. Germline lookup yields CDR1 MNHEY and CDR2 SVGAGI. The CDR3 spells CASSYGDSKETQYF. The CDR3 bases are TGTGCCAGCAGTTACGGGGACAGTAAAGAGACCCAGTACTTC.

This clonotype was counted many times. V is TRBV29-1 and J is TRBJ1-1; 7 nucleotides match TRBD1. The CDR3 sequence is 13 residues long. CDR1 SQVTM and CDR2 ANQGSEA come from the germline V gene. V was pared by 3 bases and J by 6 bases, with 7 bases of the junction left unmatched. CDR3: CSVDRGGFAEAFF. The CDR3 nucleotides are TGCAGCGTTGACCGAGGGGGCTTCGCTGAAGCTTTCTTT.

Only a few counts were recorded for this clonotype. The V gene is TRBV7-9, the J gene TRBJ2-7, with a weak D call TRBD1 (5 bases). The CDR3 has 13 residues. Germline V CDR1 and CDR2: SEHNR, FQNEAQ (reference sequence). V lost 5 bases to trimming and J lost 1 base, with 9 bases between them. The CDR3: CASSPTVSYEQYF. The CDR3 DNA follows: TGTGCCAGCAGCCCGACAGTATCCTACGAGCAGTACTTC.

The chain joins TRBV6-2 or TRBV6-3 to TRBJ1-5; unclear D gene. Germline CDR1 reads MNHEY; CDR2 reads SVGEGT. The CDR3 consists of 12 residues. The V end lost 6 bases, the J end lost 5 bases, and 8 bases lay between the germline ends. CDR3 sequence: CASRPTDQPQHF. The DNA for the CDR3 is TGTGCCAGCAGACCTACAGATCAGCCCCAGCATTTT.

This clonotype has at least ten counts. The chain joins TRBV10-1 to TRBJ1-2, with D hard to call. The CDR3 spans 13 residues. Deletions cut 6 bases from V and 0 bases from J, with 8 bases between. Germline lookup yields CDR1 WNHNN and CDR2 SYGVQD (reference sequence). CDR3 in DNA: TGCGCCAGCAGCCGGACTCCTAACTATGGCTACACCTTC. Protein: CASSRTPNYGYTF.

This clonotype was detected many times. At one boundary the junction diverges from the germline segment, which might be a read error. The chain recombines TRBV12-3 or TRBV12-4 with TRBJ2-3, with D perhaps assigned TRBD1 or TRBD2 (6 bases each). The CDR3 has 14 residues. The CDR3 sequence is CASSLGGSTDTQYF. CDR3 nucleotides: TGTGCCAGCAGCTTAGGGGGGAGCACAGATACGCAGTATTTT.

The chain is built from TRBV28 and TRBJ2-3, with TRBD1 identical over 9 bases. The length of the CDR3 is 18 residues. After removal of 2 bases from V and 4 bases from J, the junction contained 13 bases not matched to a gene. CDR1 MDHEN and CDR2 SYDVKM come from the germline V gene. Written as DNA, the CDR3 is TGTGCCAGCAGTTTAGTCGGACAGGGGAGGCGGCACGCAGATACGCAGTATTTT. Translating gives CASSLVGQGRRHADTQYF.